A selection of T cell receptor beta chains follows, all from one sample in a study of blood T cells in healthy people across ages. From the 5' RACE reads, TCRdb called clonotypes with MiXCR, one entry per CDR3 protein. The sample lists around 710,000 distinct CDR3 sequences; approximately 43% were seen once. The source material was blood. The receptors stem from a woman aged 55-69 years in good health. CDR3s include the opening cysteine and the closing phenylalanine or tryptophan. A D gene is named only where the DNA matches it firmly. Clone size is given for some rows only: seen once, a few or many times, or a class if the clone is expanded.

TRBD2 | - | 17 | TRBJ2-7 | TRBV20-1 | CSARDSKRDAYYNEQYF | TGCAGTGCTAGAGATTCAAAGCGGGACGCCTACTACAATGAGCAGTACTTC
- | - | 14 | TRBJ2-3 | TRBV6-6 | CASRDTGSTDTQYF | TGTGCCAGCAGAGATACAGGGAGCACAGATACGCAGTATTTT
- | few | 12 | TRBJ2-1 | TRBV6-2/TRBV6-3 | CASSSIATKQFF | TGTGCCAGCAGCTCTATAGCGACGAAGCAGTTCTTC
TRBD2 | once | 18 | TRBJ2-7 | TRBV3-1 | CASSQPSTGLAGAGEQYF | TGTGCCAGCAGCCAGCCCTCGACGGGGCTAGCGGGAGCAGGCGAGCAGTACTTC
- | few | 14 | TRBJ1-5 | TRBV6-2/TRBV6-3 | CASSDMQNNQPQHF | TGTGCCAGCAGTGACATGCAGAATAATCAGCCCCAGCATTTT
- | many | 12 | TRBJ2-3 | TRBV7-2 | CASSRDTDTQYF | TGTGCCAGCAGCCGGGACACAGATACGCAGTATTTT
- | - | 15 | TRBJ2-2 | TRBV9 | CASSTSWTNTGELFF | TGTGCCAGCAGCACTTCGTGGACGAACACCGGGGAGCTGTTTTTT
- | - | 14 | TRBJ1-2 | TRBV28 | CASATNNPNYGYTF | TGTGCCAGCGCCACAAACAACCCTAACTATGGCTACACCTTC
- | once | 15 | TRBJ2-1 | TRBV9 | CASSVTVLTNNEQFF | TGTGCCAGCAGCGTAACAGTCCTGACCAACAATGAGCAGTTCTTC
TRBD1 | - | 14 | TRBJ1-2 | TRBV24-1 | CATSDSDRFGGYTF | TGTGCCACCAGTGATTCGGACAGGTTTGGCGGCTACACCTTC
TRBD2 | few | 14 | TRBJ2-5 | TRBV7-3 | CASSPSGAREAQYF | TGTGCCAGCAGTCCTAGCGGGGCAAGAGAGGCCCAGTACTTC
- | - | 12 | TRBJ2-5 | TRBV7-9 | CASSTRESTQYF | TGTGCCAGCAGTACCAGAGAAAGTACCCAGTACTTC
- | - | 13 | TRBJ2-1 | TRBV5-1 | CAMTTEAFNEQFF | TGCGCCATGACCACGGAGGCTTTCAATGAGCAGTTCTTC
- | - | 14 | TRBJ1-1 | TRBV7-2 | CASSSDSMNTEAFF | TGTGCCAGCAGCTCGGACTCCATGAACACTGAAGCTTTCTTT
- | few | 13 | TRBJ2-3 | TRBV9 | CASSAPLTDTQYF | TGTGCCAGCAGCGCCCCTCTCACAGATACGCAGTATTTT
- | - | 13 | TRBJ2-5 | TRBV12-5 | CASGPGFAETQYF | TGTGCTAGTGGTCCGGGATTCGCGGAGACCCAGTACTTC
- | few | 15 | TRBJ1-1 | TRBV27 | CASTLTTGRNTEAFF | TGTGCCAGCACCCTAACCACTGGTAGGAACACTGAAGCTTTCTTT
- | many | 15 | TRBJ2-7 | TRBV3-1 | CASSQARGRTYEQYF | TGTGCCAGCAGCCAAGCTCGGGGCAGGACCTACGAGCAGTACTTC
TRBD1 | - | 14 | TRBJ2-7 | TRBV5-6 | CASRSTGGDYEQYF | TGTGCCAGCAGATCGACAGGGGGTGACTACGAGCAGTACTTC
TRBD2 | - | 16 | TRBJ2-5 | TRBV11-1 | CASSPRGAGWSETQYF | TGTGCCAGCAGCCCCCGTGGAGCGGGGTGGTCAGAGACCCAGTACTTC
TRBD2 | - | 14 | TRBJ2-7 | TRBV7-2 | CASSSPGLAAEQYF | TGTGCCAGCAGCTCACCGGGACTAGCAGCCGAGCAGTACTTC
TRBD2 | many | 15 | TRBJ2-5 | TRBV7-2 | CASSLMGLGQETQYF | TGTGCCAGCAGCTTAATGGGACTAGGTCAAGAGACCCAGTACTTC
TRBD2 | many | 15 | TRBJ2-1 | TRBV11-3 | CASSLGAGVGNEQFF | TGTGCCAGCAGCTTAGGGGCGGGAGTAGGGAATGAGCAGTTCTTC
TRBD1 | many | 15 | TRBJ2-7 | TRBV12-3/TRBV12-4 | CASSLSGTGSYEQYF | TGTGCCAGCAGTTTATCGGGGACAGGCTCCTACGAGCAGTACTTC
TRBD1 | many | 14 | TRBJ2-7 | TRBV4-1 | CASSVRDRSYEQYF | TGCGCCAGCAGCGTCCGGGACAGGTCCTACGAGCAGTACTTC
- | - | 16 | TRBJ2-2 | TRBV5-1 | CASSPGLHLNTGELFF | TGCGCCAGCAGCCCTGGACTCCATTTGAACACCGGGGAGCTGTTTTTT
TRBD2 | - | 13 | TRBJ2-3 | TRBV20-1 | CSAASGTTDTQYF | TGCAGTGCTGCTAGCGGGACCACAGATACGCAGTATTTT
TRBD1 | - | 13 | TRBJ2-1 | TRBV20-1 | CSWMDRAYNEQFF | TGCAGTTGGATGGACAGGGCCTACAATGAGCAGTTCTTC
- | - | 16 | TRBJ2-4 | TRBV3-1 | CASSLVPRAAKNIQYF | TGTGCCAGCAGCCTCGTACCTAGGGCGGCCAAAAACATTCAGTACTTC
TRBD1 | - | 14 | TRBJ2-7 | TRBV20-1 | CSASRDRGEHEQYF | TGCAGTGCTAGCAGGGACAGGGGTGAGCACGAGCAGTACTTC
- | few | 14 | TRBJ2-3 | TRBV2 | CASSGDRQRDTQYF | TGTGCCAGCAGTGGAGACAGGCAACGCGATACGCAGTATTTT
- | - | 14 | TRBJ1-5 | TRBV28 | CASTRGAVNQPQHF | TGTGCCAGCACTCGGGGGGCGGTGAATCAGCCCCAGCATTTT
TRBD2 | - | 16 | TRBJ2-1 | TRBV24-1 | CATSDSSGGSYNEQFF | TGTGCCACCAGTGACTCAAGCGGGGGCTCCTACAATGAGCAGTTCTTC
TRBD2 | - | 18 | TRBJ2-1 | TRBV19 | CASSPWGLAGKSGNEQFF | TGTGCCAGCAGTCCCTGGGGACTAGCGGGAAAAAGCGGGAATGAGCAGTTCTTC
- | - | 11 | TRBJ2-7 | TRBV30 | CAWSQGYEQYF | TGTGCCTGGAGTCAGGGATACGAGCAGTACTTC
- | few | 15 | TRBJ2-3 | TRBV6-2/TRBV6-3 | CASSWRLGGTDTQYF | TGTGCCAGCAGTTGGCGACTAGGGGGCACGGATACGCAGTATTTT
- | many | 15 | TRBJ1-1 | TRBV20-1 | CSAIPLDSQNTEAFF | TGCAGTGCTATCCCTTTAGATAGCCAGAACACTGAAGCTTTCTTT
- | - | 16 | TRBJ1-1 | TRBV4-3 | CASSQGNTGMNTEAFF | TGCGCCAGCAGCCAAGGAAACACAGGGATGAACACTGAAGCTTTCTTT